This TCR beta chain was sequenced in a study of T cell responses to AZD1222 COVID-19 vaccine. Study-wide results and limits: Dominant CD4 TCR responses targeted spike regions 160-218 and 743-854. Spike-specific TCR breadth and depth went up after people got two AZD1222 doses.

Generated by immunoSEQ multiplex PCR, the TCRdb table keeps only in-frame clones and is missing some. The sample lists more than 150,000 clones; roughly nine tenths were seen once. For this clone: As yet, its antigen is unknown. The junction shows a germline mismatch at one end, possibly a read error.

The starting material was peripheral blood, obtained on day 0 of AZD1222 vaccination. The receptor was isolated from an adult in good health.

CDR3 sequence (DNA): TGTGCTAGCAGCTTACGACAGGCCACCTATGGCTACACCTTC. Its protein product is CASSLRQATYGYTF. The rearrangement uses TRBV7-7 and TRBJ1-2; possibly TRBD1 for D (6 bases). The CDR3 length is 14 residues. The germline V gene encodes CDR1 SSHAT and CDR2 FNYEAQ (reference sequence).